Listed below are T cell receptor beta chains from one sample, sequenced in a study of T cells in Graves' hyperthyroidism and ophthalmopathy. TCRdb processed the multiplex PCR reads anew with MiXCR; each CDR3 protein has one entry. The sample consists of about 360,000 distinct CDR3 sequences, over 10% of them appearing once. Material: blood. These receptors were taken from a woman younger than 30 with Graves' hyperthyroidism. The CDR3 runs from the conserved cysteine through the conserved F or W. D genes are given only for firm matches. Clone size is not always given. Where it is, it says once, few, many or a class for expanded clones.

>TRBV20-1|many|-|TRBJ1-2
TGCAGTGCCAACGACAGACCTCCCCCGGTCTATGGCTACACCTTC
CSANDRPPPVYGYTF
>TRBV14|many|-|TRBJ2-2
TGTGCCAGCAGCCCGTTGGCCACCGGGGAGCTGTTTTTT
CASSPLATGELFF
>TRBV5-1|few|-|TRBJ2-7
TGCGCCAGCAGCTTGGCTCCCGGGGACCCCTACGAGCAGTACTTC
CASSLAPGDPYEQYF
>TRBV10-3|many|TRBD1|TRBJ1-4
TGTGCCATCAGTGAAGGGACAGGCATAGGTGAAAAACTGTTTTTT
CAISEGTGIGEKLFF
>TRBV28|many|TRBD2|TRBJ2-1
TGTGCCAGCAGTTACGCCCCTCGGGAGGGAAAGTTCTTC
CASSYAPREGKFF
>TRBV2|many|-|TRBJ2-7
TGTGCCAGCAACCCTGCCATCTCCTACGAGCAGTACTTC
CASNPAISYEQYF
>TRBV20-1|few|-|TRBJ1-2
TGCAGTGCTAGATCGCAGAACTATGGCTACACCTTC
CSARSQNYGYTF
>TRBV29-1|many|-|TRBJ2-1
TGCAGCGTTGATGTCTCCAGCTTGGATGAGCAGTTCTTC
CSVDVSSLDEQFF
>TRBV6-2/TRBV6-3|few|TRBD2|TRBJ2-3
TGTGCCAGCAGTCCCTCCGGCCTGGGCGGGAGGGCCAATTCCCCAGATACGCAGTATTTT
CASSPSGLGGRANSPDTQYF
>TRBV30|many|-|TRBJ1-1
TGTGCCTGGAGTTTGGACACAGCAGAAGCTTTCTTT
CAWSLDTAEAFF
>TRBV18|many|-|TRBJ2-5
TGTGCCAGCTCACCAAACCCAGAGGAGACCCAGTACTTC
CASSPNPEETQYF
>TRBV7-9|many|-|TRBJ2-2
TGTGCCAGCAGCTTCGGGGGCGGGGAGCTGTTTTTT
CASSFGGGELFF
>TRBV27|many|-|TRBJ1-2
TGTGCCAGCAGTTTGAGTGCAGGGAGAGATGGCTACACCTTC
CASSLSAGRDGYTF
>TRBV18|many|-|TRBJ2-2
TGTGCCAGCTCACCCTCTAACAGGGTCACCGGGGAGCTGTTTTTT
CASSPSNRVTGELFF
>TRBV2|many|TRBD2|TRBJ2-1
TGTGCCAGCCGGCGTAGCGGGAGCTACAATGAGCAGTTCTTC
CASRRSGSYNEQFF
>TRBV13|many|-|TRBJ2-7
TGTGCCAGCAGCTCCGAAGGCACTAGTCCCAACGAGCAGTACTTC
CASSSEGTSPNEQYF
>TRBV6-1|-|-|TRBJ1-2
TGTGCCAGCAGGTCCGGGACCGCCTCTAACTATGGCTACACCTTC
CASRSGTASNYGYTF
>TRBV18|many|-|TRBJ1-1
TGTGCCAGCTCACTGTCCGGCAGGTGGTTAATGAACACTGAAGCTTTCTTT
CASSLSGRWLMNTEAFF
>TRBV4-1|many|TRBD1|TRBJ1-2
TGCGCCAGCAGTAGACAGGGAGCGGTTGGCTACACCTTC
CASSRQGAVGYTF
>TRBV20-1|few|-|TRBJ2-7
TGCAGTGCCTGGGCCAACTACGAGCAGTACTTC
CSAWANYEQYF
>TRBV11-2|many|-|TRBJ1-2
TGTGCCAGCAGCTTAATATACCGCCTGGGCACCTTC
CASSLIYRLGTF
>TRBV18|few|TRBD1|TRBJ2-3
TGTGCCAGCTCACCACCGCCAGGGACAGGGGTCACAGATACGCAGTATTTT
CASSPPPGTGVTDTQYF
>TRBV7-3|many|-|TRBJ2-1
TGTGCCAGCAGCTTAAAGGGCGGGGATCCCTCCTACAATGAGCAGTTCTTC
CASSLKGGDPSYNEQFF
>TRBV3-1|many|-|TRBJ1-5
TGTGCCAGCAGCCCTCATCTGGGGGATCAGCCCCAGCATTTT
CASSPHLGDQPQHF
>TRBV28|many|-|TRBJ2-5
TGTGCCAGCAGTCCCAGGGGGGAAGGGACCCAGTACTTC
CASSPRGEGTQYF
>TRBV28|many|-|TRBJ2-3
TGTGCCAGCAGTCCCCGGCCAGGTCACGATACGCAGTATTTT
CASSPRPGHDTQYF
>TRBV7-3|-|-|TRBJ1-2
TGTGCCAGCAGCTTGACCTCGACAGAGAACTATGGCTACACCTTC
CASSLTSTENYGYTF
>TRBV29-1|-|-|TRBJ1-4
TGCAGCGTTGTTGGTGCATATGAAAAACTGTTTTTT
CSVVGAYEKLFF
>TRBV7-8|-|-|TRBJ1-4
TGTGCCAGCAGCCCAAGGATCGCAACTAATGAAAAACTGTTTTTT
CASSPRIATNEKLFF
>TRBV7-3|many|-|TRBJ2-2
TGTGCCAGCAGCTTAGGGACTGCCCCGAGGCACACCGGGGAGCTGTTTTTT
CASSLGTAPRHTGELFF
>TRBV20-1|many|-|TRBJ1-6
TGCAGTGCTAGGGATCCGGGAAGATCACCCCTCCACTTT
CSARDPGRSPLHF
>TRBV12-3/TRBV12-4|-|-|TRBJ1-2
TGTGCCAGCAGCCTTTCAGGGTTTGGCTACACCTTC
CASSLSGFGYTF
>TRBV6-2/TRBV6-3|many|-|TRBJ1-4
TGTGCCAGCAGTTACCACGAGTGGGCGAATGAAAAACTGTTTTTT
CASSYHEWANEKLFF
>TRBV10-3|many|-|TRBJ1-6
TGTGCCATCAGTGCTGGGCCAGGTCCGGATTCACCCCTCCACTTT
CAISAGPGPDSPLHF
>TRBV9|many|TRBD1|TRBJ1-2
TGTGCCAGCAGCTCCCGGGGGACAGGGTCAGATGGCTACACCTTC
CASSSRGTGSDGYTF
>TRBV3-1|many|TRBD1|TRBJ1-6
TGTGCCAGCAGCCCCCTGGGGGGGGGACAGGGGGCGAATAATTCACCCCTCCACTTT
CASSPLGGGQGANNSPLHF
>TRBV5-1|many|-|TRBJ1-6
TGCGCCAGCAGCGAGCCGGGGCTCTTATCACCCCTCCACTTT
CASSEPGLLSPLHF
>TRBV5-5|many|TRBD1|TRBJ1-5
TGTGCCAGCAGCCCAGAGGGGGCAAGCAATCAGCCCCAGCATTTT
CASSPEGASNQPQHF
>TRBV3-1|many|-|TRBJ2-1
TGTGCCAGCAGCCAAGGACAGGTTCTGAATGAGCAGTTCTTC
CASSQGQVLNEQFF
>TRBV5-6|many|TRBD2|TRBJ2-1
TGTGCCAGCAGCTTGGATCACCTAGCGGCATATGAGCAGTTCTTC
CASSLDHLAAYEQFF
>TRBV7-9|many|-|TRBJ1-1
TGTGCCAGCAGCCCAGTTCGGCTGAACACTGAAGCTTTCTTT
CASSPVRLNTEAFF
>TRBV7-2|many|-|TRBJ1-1
TGTGCCAGCAGCCTGCAGGGTGTGGACACTGAAGCTTTCTTT
CASSLQGVDTEAFF